This TCR beta chain was documented in a study of T cell repertoires in cytomegalovirus infection (dated by TCRdb to about 2019). In terms of the full investigation: The peptide stimulations were aimed at well-studied HLA-B-restricted epitopes as well as recently identified HLA-C-restricted CMV epitopes, whose presentation resists viral immunomodulation. Donor HLA type was relevant to the analysis, because carriage of CMV infection together with the matching HLA type was indicated by public TCR beta signatures. Overall study results and their limits: The ex vivo response was dominated by HLA-C-restricted CMV-specific TCR beta clonotypes, which also provided the single most frequent clonotype in two of eight donors. In both this cohort and an independent cohort of several hundred donors, the cumulative frequency of public TCR beta family members distinguished carriers of CMV infection plus the relevant HLA type.

The sample was run on an Illumina HiSeq 1500. TCRdb applied fastp at Q25 and MiXCR to the public reads, then kept only in-frame beta chains. All rows with the same CDR3 protein become a single entry with the most common DNA and genes. In this sample the table shows about 830,000 distinct CDR3 sequences, about 33% of which occur a single time. Roughly an eighth of the sample rests with the top ten. This specimen's treatment or condition label, per the study, means: in vitro stimulation with specific CMV peptide epitopes to enrich CMV-specific T cells. The CDR3, from cysteine to phenylalanine, totals 17 residues. Of all the DNA, just the CDR3 is kept, 51 bases in frame from base 1. Trimming costs V 6 bases and J 2 bases, and their ends lie 21 bases apart. CDR1 and CDR2 were assigned from the germline V gene as KGHSH and LQKENI. Notes on this clonotype: Its antigen remains unidentified. Per-base qualities were not stored, and no clone one base away is much larger.

The starting material was cultured CD8+ T cells from PBMCs, obtained from culture after CMV antigen stimulation. The sequence came from a human donor in good health (CMV status not recorded). Some clones in this sample may be carry-over from other donors' samples. The chain is encoded by TRBV18 joined to TRBJ2-3, and perhaps TRBD1 as D gene, on 6 matching bases. The CDR3: CASSSGRGPYTTDTQYF. The nucleotide sequence is given as TGTGCCAGCTCCTCGGGCAGGGGACCGTATACCACAGATACGCAGTATTTT.